This T cell receptor (beta chain) was captured by sequencing in a study of glioma-infiltrating T cells. Germline values: CDR1 SGHTA, CDR2 FQGNSA. The CDR3 is 14 residues long. With 4 bases removed from V and 2 bases from J, the gap between germline ends came to 10 bases. This clonotype was detected many times. The iRepertoire nested amplicon-rescue multiplex PCR amplified TCR alpha and beta CDR3s from RNA. TCRdb ran MiXCR on the multiplex PCR reads and lists one entry per CDR3 protein. The repertoire holds approximately 130,000 distinct CDR3 sequences, with around 23% as singletons. The chain recombines TRBV7-2 with TRBJ2-3, with D tentatively TRBD1 (6 bases). This receptor was identified in a human donor with low-grade glioma or glioblastoma, undergoing nonglioma brain surgery, or in good health (not recorded which). The sequenced sample was glioma tissue, nonneoplastic brain tissue, or PBMCs (not recorded which). CDR3 loop: CASSWGPNTDTQYF. In DNA, the CDR3 is TGTGCCAGCAGCTGGGGGCCGAACACAGATACGCAGTATTTT. Full variable domain (outside the CDR3, taken from reference TRBV7-2 and TRBJ2-3): GAGVSQSPSNKVTEKGKDVELRCDPISGHTALYWYRQSLGQGLEFLIYFQGNSAPDKSGLPSDRFSAERTGGSVSTLTIQRTQQEDSAVYLCASSWGPNTDTQYFGPGTRLTVL.